Sequencing of this T cell receptor beta chain was carried out in a study of blood T cell repertoires in COVID-19. Participants had their cohort set by participant-reported clinical history. The table came from immunoSEQ multiplex PCR; TCRdb's copy has only in-frame clones and leaves some out. This sample carries 250,000 to 300,000 clones, 89% of them seen once, and the ten largest clones take approximately 1.8%. This clone was picked up one time. This TCR derives from a woman aged 55-70 years who had recovered from COVID-19. Sequencing used PBMCs or T cells enriched from blood (not recorded which).

The CDR3 DNA reads TGTGCCAGCAGTTTCTACAGGGAAACTTCACCCCTCCACTTT. Its protein product is CASSFYRETSPLHF. This chain connects TRBV6-2 or TRBV6-3 to TRBJ1-6; maybe TRBD1 (6 bases). The CDR3 loop spans 14 amino acids. V lost 4 bases to trimming and J lost 9 bases, with 13 bases between them. Per the germline V gene, CDR1 is MNHEY and CDR2 is SVGEGT.